The rows below give T cell receptor beta chains drawn from one sample of a study of cytomegalovirus exposure and HLA in healthy donors. Using immunoSEQ multiplex PCR, the repertoire was profiled, and TCRdb retains in-frame clones only, with some absent. In the table there are 95,000 to 150,000 clones, roughly 76% of which are singletons. Sequencing was done on a sample of PBMCs. The receptors were sampled from a man aged 25 to 40 in good health and CMV-seronegative. CDR3s include the opening cysteine and the closing phenylalanine or tryptophan. The D gene is left open where the match is weak. Only part of the rows carry a size: once, few, many, or a class if the clone is expanded.

CDR3 protein: CASSLGWFTSGEYNEQFF
CDR3 DNA: TGTGCCAGCAGCTTAGGTTGGTTTACTAGCGGGGAATACAATGAGCAGTTCTTC
clone size: NA
V gene: TRBV7-2
J gene: TRBJ2-1
D gene: TRBD2

CDR3 protein: CASSPLSGMSTDTQYF
CDR3 DNA: TGTGCCAGCAGCCCCTTATCGGGGATGAGCACAGATACGCAGTATTTT
clone size: few
V gene: TRBV7-8
J gene: TRBJ2-3
D gene: NA

CDR3 protein: CASSPIAGGSEDTQYF
CDR3 DNA: TGTGCCAGCAGCCCGATAGCGGGGGGCTCCGAAGATACGCAGTATTTT
clone size: NA
V gene: TRBV11-2
J gene: TRBJ2-3
D gene: TRBD2

CDR3 protein: CASSGGGATDTQYF
CDR3 DNA: TGTGCCAGCAGTGGCGGGGGGGCCACAGATACGCAGTATTTT
clone size: few
V gene: TRBV6-4
J gene: TRBJ2-3
D gene: TRBD2

CDR3 protein: CASSSRVGRYNEQFF
CDR3 DNA: TGTGCCAGCAGCTCCAGGGTTGGGCGTTACAATGAGCAGTTCTTC
clone size: once
V gene: TRBV7-2
J gene: TRBJ2-1
D gene: NA

CDR3 protein: CASSFPAPRGGELFF
CDR3 DNA: TGTGCCAGCAGCTTCCCGGCCCCGCGGGGCGGGGAGCTGTTTTTT
clone size: NA
V gene: TRBV5-4
J gene: TRBJ2-2
D gene: NA

CDR3 protein: CASSPRASGRSYEQYF
CDR3 DNA: TGTGCCAGCAGCCCCCGGGCTAGCGGGCGCTCCTACGAGCAGTACTTC
clone size: NA
V gene: TRBV7-9
J gene: TRBJ2-7
D gene: TRBD2

CDR3 protein: CASSSCLGAEAPTDTQYF
CDR3 DNA: TGTGCCAGCAGCTCGTGCCTGGGGGCCGAGGCTCCCACAGATACGCAGTATTTT
clone size: NA
V gene: TRBV21-1
J gene: TRBJ2-3
D gene: NA

CDR3 protein: CASSASGGGTDTQYF
CDR3 DNA: TGTGCCAGCAGTGCTAGCGGGGGTGGCACAGATACGCAGTATTTT
clone size: NA
V gene: TRBV6-4
J gene: TRBJ2-3
D gene: TRBD2

CDR3 protein: CASSIHVAGTYNSPLHF
CDR3 DNA: TGTGCCAGCAGTATACACGTCGCAGGCACCTATAATTCACCCCTCCACTTT
clone size: once
V gene: TRBV2
J gene: TRBJ1-6
D gene: NA

CDR3 protein: CASSQKGVNTEAFF
CDR3 DNA: TGCGCCAGCAGCCAGAAGGGAGTGAACACTGAAGCTTTCTTT
clone size: NA
V gene: TRBV4-3
J gene: TRBJ1-1
D gene: NA

CDR3 protein: CASSVGELALGETQYF
CDR3 DNA: TGTGCCAGCAGCGTAGGAGAACTAGCACTGGGGGAGACCCAGTACTTC
clone size: NA
V gene: TRBV9
J gene: TRBJ2-5
D gene: NA

CDR3 protein: CASSAGTSWEQTQYF
CDR3 DNA: TGTGCCAGTAGTGCCGGGACTAGCTGGGAGCAGACCCAGTACTTC
clone size: NA
V gene: TRBV19
J gene: TRBJ2-5
D gene: TRBD2

CDR3 protein: CASSESLTGELFF
CDR3 DNA: TGTGCCAGCAGCGAGAGTCTCACCGGGGAGCTGTTTTTT
clone size: NA
V gene: TRBV9
J gene: TRBJ2-2
D gene: NA

CDR3 protein: CASSEFTGVSSEQYF
CDR3 DNA: TGCGCCAGCAGTGAATTCACAGGGGTTTCCTCCGAGCAGTACTTC
clone size: NA
V gene: TRBV10-1
J gene: TRBJ2-7
D gene: TRBD1

CDR3 protein: CASSRPGTGEGYTF
CDR3 DNA: TGTGCCAGCAGCCGCCCCGGGACAGGGGAAGGCTACACCTTC
clone size: NA
V gene: TRBV5-5
J gene: TRBJ1-2
D gene: TRBD1

CDR3 protein: CASSETSGSTDTQYF
CDR3 DNA: TGCGCCAGCAGTGAGACTAGCGGCAGCACAGATACGCAGTATTTT
clone size: NA
V gene: TRBV10-1
J gene: TRBJ2-3
D gene: TRBD2

CDR3 protein: CASSEGRTGVEQYF
CDR3 DNA: TGTGCCAGCAGTGAAGGGCGGACCGGGGTGGAGCAGTACTTC
clone size: NA
V gene: TRBV2
J gene: TRBJ2-7
D gene: NA

CDR3 protein: CASSYQGKGYSNQPQHF
CDR3 DNA: TGTGCCAGCAGTTACCAGGGGAAGGGTTATAGCAATCAGCCCCAGCATTTT
clone size: few
V gene: TRBV28
J gene: TRBJ1-5
D gene: NA

CDR3 protein: CASSYGTGGEKLFF
CDR3 DNA: TGTGCCAGCAGTTACGGGACAGGGGGTGAAAAACTGTTTTTT
clone size: once
V gene: TRBV6-6
J gene: TRBJ1-4
D gene: TRBD1